A selection of T cell receptor beta chains follows, all from one sample in a study of OX40 agonist ivuxolimab in advanced cancers. Method: immunoSEQ multiplex PCR; TCRdb's copy keeps in-frame clones and lacks some. The table has over 30,000 clones, more than 65% seen once; the top ten hold more than 12%. Sequences were derived from CD4+ or CD8+ T cells sorted from blood, sampled in a trial of the OX40 agonist ivuxolimab. The receptors were gathered from an adult with an advanced solid tumor such as melanoma, head and neck, liver or kidney cancer. The CDR3 runs from the conserved cysteine through the conserved F or W. D genes are given only for firm matches. Rows may omit the clone size; those that give it use once, few, many or a size class.

>.|.|TRBV28|TRBJ1-2
CASSSGGQWDYGYTF
TGTGCCAGCAGTTCGGGGGGGCAGTGGGACTATGGCTACACCTTC
>.|.|TRBV10-3|TRBJ1-3
CAISIDKAPNTIYF
TGTGCCATCAGTATTGACAAGGCTCCCAACACCATATATTTT
>TRBD1|.|TRBV2|TRBJ1-1
CASSSDRGAEAFF
TGTGCCAGCAGTTCGGACAGGGGAGCTGAAGCTTTCTTT
>TRBD1|.|TRBV19|TRBJ2-6
CASRRQGPGSTGANVLTF
TGTGCCAGTAGAAGACAGGGGCCAGGATCGACAGGGGCCAACGTCCTGACTTTC
>.|.|TRBV30|TRBJ2-2
CAWTQRAGELFF
TGTGCCTGGACCCAGAGGGCCGGGGAGCTGTTTTTT
>.|.|TRBV2|TRBJ1-4
CASSPTDRTNEKLFF
TGTGCCAGCAGTCCCACCGACAGGACTAATGAAAAACTGTTTTTT
>.|.|TRBV9|TRBJ2-3
CASSEVADTQYF
TGTGCCAGCAGCGAGGTTGCAGATACGCAGTATTTT
>.|once|TRBV7-2|TRBJ2-1
CASNKHSSYNEQFF
TGTGCCAGCAACAAGCACAGCTCCTACAATGAGCAGTTCTTC
>.|.|TRBV5-6|TRBJ2-2
CASSSPGAGELFF
TGTGCCAGCAGCTCCCCCGGGGCCGGGGAGCTGTTTTTT
>TRBD2|.|TRBV13|TRBJ2-7
CASGGGDSYEQYF
TGTGCCAGCGGGGGAGGGGACTCCTACGAGCAGTACTTC
>TRBD2|.|TRBV7-2|TRBJ2-7
CASSLSGVVPYEQYF
TGTGCCAGCAGCTTAAGCGGGGTCGTGCCCTACGAGCAGTACTTC
>.|few|TRBV4-1|TRBJ2-3
CASSQGRFTTDTQYF
TGCGCCAGCAGCCAAGGGAGATTTACCACAGATACGCAGTATTTT
>.|.|TRBV4-1|TRBJ1-5
CASSQDDGRNQPQHF
TGCGCCAGCAGCCAAGATGACGGCAGAAATCAGCCCCAGCATTTT
>.|.|TRBV6-6|TRBJ2-5
CASSPRQQETQYF
TGTGCCAGCAGTCCCCGCCAGCAAGAGACCCAGTACTTC
>TRBD2|.|TRBV6-4|TRBJ2-1
CASSDSPGGIYEQFF
TGTGCCAGCAGTGACTCACCGGGGGGAATATATGAGCAGTTCTTC
>.|few|TRBV28|TRBJ1-6
CASRTVGLLNSPLHF
TGTGCCAGCAGAACCGTGGGACTTCTCAATTCACCCCTCCACTTT
>.|few|TRBV28|TRBJ2-7
CASTGGGPRSYEQYF
TGTGCCAGCACTGGCGGAGGGCCTCGCTCCTACGAGCAGTACTTC
>TRBD1|.|TRBV5-1|TRBJ1-4
CASSDAGQGGEKLFF
TGCGCCAGCAGCGACGCCGGACAGGGAGGCGAAAAACTGTTTTTT
>.|.|TRBV7-9|TRBJ2-5
CASSPQGPETQYF
TGTGCCAGCAGCCCTCAGGGGCCGGAGACCCAGTACTTC
>.|.|TRBV19|TRBJ1-2
CASSYRYGGRGYTF
TGTGCCAGTAGTTATAGATACGGGGGGCGCGGCTACACCTTC
>TRBD1|.|TRBV7-9|TRBJ1-4
CASSLGTAINEKLFF
TGTGCCAGCAGCTTGGGGACAGCTATAAATGAAAAACTGTTTTTT
>.|.|TRBV7-3|TRBJ2-2
CASSLRSQGTGELFF
TGTGCCAGCAGCTTAAGGTCCCAGGGCACCGGGGAGCTGTTTTTT
>TRBD2|.|TRBV15|TRBJ2-1
CATSREASGVLNEQFF
TGTGCCACCAGCAGAGAGGCTAGCGGGGTGCTGAATGAGCAGTTCTTC
>.|.|TRBV6-1|TRBJ1-5
CASSGWGDQPQHF
TGTGCCAGCAGTGGATGGGGGGATCAGCCCCAGCATTTT
>.|.|TRBV6-1|TRBJ2-6
CASSEVISGANVLTF
TGTGCCAGCAGTGAAGTAATTTCCGGGGCCAACGTCCTGACTTTC
>TRBD2|.|TRBV10-1|TRBJ2-5
CASSASGRRETQYF
TGCGCCAGCAGTGCTAGCGGGAGACGGGAGACCCAGTACTTC
>.|.|TRBV5-8|TRBJ1-5
CASSVLQVGNQPQHF
TGTGCCAGCAGCGTATTACAGGTGGGCAATCAGCCCCAGCATTTT
>.|.|TRBV28|TRBJ1-2
CASSSGLGYTF
TGTGCCAGCAGTTCAGGGCTGGGCTACACCTTC
>.|few|TRBV2|TRBJ1-1
CASSPQVSLNTEAFF
TGTGCCAGCAGTCCCCAGGTCAGCCTGAACACTGAAGCTTTCTTT
>TRBD1|once|TRBV6-5|TRBJ1-2
CASSSPGRGNYGYTF
TGTGCCAGCAGTTCCCCGGGCAGGGGGAACTATGGCTACACCTTC
>.|.|TRBV30|TRBJ1-3
CAWSVYGNTIYF
TGTGCCTGGAGTGTATATGGAAACACCATATATTTT
>.|.|TRBV4-2|TRBJ2-5
CASSQEAQLEVETQYF
TGTGCCAGCAGCCAAGAAGCCCAGCTAGAGGTGGAGACCCAGTACTTC
>.|.|TRBV5-4|TRBJ2-3
CASSKGSSTDTQYF
TGTGCCAGCAGCAAGGGTTCTAGCACAGATACGCAGTATTTT
>.|.|TRBV4-2|TRBJ2-6
CASSQARGGSSGANVLTF
TGTGCCAGCAGCCAAGCGAGGGGGGGGAGCTCTGGGGCCAACGTCCTGACTTTC
>.|.|TRBV15|TRBJ2-7
CATSREGGLTSYEQYF
TGTGCCACCAGCAGAGAGGGGGGCCTGACCTCCTACGAGCAGTACTTC
>TRBD1|.|TRBV4-2|TRBJ1-2
CASSQDGQGDRGYTF
TGTGCCAGCAGCCAAGACGGGCAGGGGGATCGCGGCTACACCTTC
>.|.|TRBV11-1|TRBJ1-6
CASSGGRDNSPLHF
TGTGCCAGCTCCGGGGGAAGGGATAATTCACCCCTCCACTTT
>.|.|TRBV4-2|TRBJ2-6
CASSLRTGSFSAGANVLTF
TGTGCCAGCAGCCTAAGGACCGGGTCCTTCTCGGCCGGGGCCAACGTCCTGACTTTC
>.|.|TRBV4-1|TRBJ2-7
CASSQVGGEYKEQYF
TGCGCCAGCAGCCAAGTCGGGGGCGAGTACAAGGAGCAGTACTTC
>.|few|TRBV11-1|TRBJ2-1
CASSKDYGNNEQFF
TGTGCCAGCAGCAAGGACTATGGGAACAATGAGCAGTTCTTC
>.|.|TRBV29-1|TRBJ1-1
CSVEDRTTLTTEAFF
TGCAGCGTTGAAGATAGGACGACACTCACGACTGAAGCTTTCTTT
>TRBD2|.|TRBV5-1|TRBJ2-5
CASSIGAGVETQYF
TGCGCCAGCAGCATCGGGGCGGGAGTGGAGACCCAGTACTTC
>TRBD1|.|TRBV7-9|TRBJ2-5
CASSFGTAQETQYF
TGTGCCAGCAGCTTCGGGACAGCCCAAGAGACCCAGTACTTC
>.|few|TRBV5-6|TRBJ2-5
CASSFLQGFETQYF
TGTGCCAGCAGCTTCTTACAGGGTTTCGAGACCCAGTACTTC
>.|.|TRBV6-8|TRBJ2-5
CASSYSTAGGDPSHYTQIKETQYF
TGTGCCAGCAGTTACTCGACGGCAGGGGGGGACCCAAGCCATTACACCCAAATTAAAGAGACCCAGTACTTC
>.|once|TRBV2|TRBJ2-7
CASSIGADRSYEQYF
TGTGCCAGCTCAATTGGGGCTGATCGCTCCTACGAGCAGTACTTC
>TRBD1|.|TRBV6-6|TRBJ1-4
CASAAGTGGEKLFF
TGTGCCAGCGCAGCCGGGACAGGGGGAGAAAAACTGTTTTTT
>.|.|TRBV19|TRBJ2-1
CASRSGFTEQFF
TGTGCCAGTAGAAGCGGATTTACAGAGCAGTTCTTC
>.|large|TRBV19|TRBJ2-1
CASSGLANNEQFF
TGTGCCAGTAGTGGGCTAGCAAACAATGAGCAGTTCTTC
>TRBD1|.|TRBV5-1|TRBJ1-2
CASSLGDRGYGYTF
TGCGCCAGCAGCTTGGGAGACAGGGGCTATGGCTACACCTTC
>TRBD1|.|TRBV15|TRBJ2-6
CATSNRTGRVSSGANVLTF
TGTGCCACCAGCAACCGGACAGGGCGAGTCTCCTCTGGGGCCAACGTCCTGACTTTC
>.|.|TRBV19|TRBJ1-2
CASTPGAPTTYPNYGYTF
TGTGCCAGTACCCCGGGGGCACCCACAACTTACCCGAACTATGGCTACACCTTC
>.|few|TRBV2|TRBJ1-1
CACNAQAAEAFF
TGTGCCTGCAATGCCCAAGCGGCTGAAGCTTTCTTT